This T cell receptor (beta chain) was obtained from a study of T cells in localized non-small cell lung cancer. Overall study results and limits: Tumor showed lower T cell clonality than uninvolved adjacent lung, where it was highest. Longer overall survival was associated with a higher density of T cells in the blood. Appearances in adjacent lung were noted for a median approximately 61 of the top 100 tumor clones. As only one tumor region underwent sequencing, heterogeneity remains possible.

Assay: immunoSEQ multiplex PCR; the TCRdb copy retains only in-frame clones and omits some. The sample includes 35,000 to 50,000 clones, 70% to 80% of them seen just once. With respect to this clone: Its cognate antigen is unknown.

Trimming cost V 4 bases and J 3 bases, with 15 bases left between them. The CDR3 is 15 amino acids. Material: PBMCs, obtained before any cancer treatment. The V gene is TRBV23-1, the J gene TRBJ1-2, with unresolved D. TRBV23-1 is an ORF; its function is uncertain. The source is a woman aged 40-69 years with stage II squamous cell lung carcinoma. The CDR3 nucleotides read TGCGCCAGCAGTCGGATGGGCCGGCGGGACTATGGCTACACCTTC. Translated, it gives CASSRMGRRDYGYTF.